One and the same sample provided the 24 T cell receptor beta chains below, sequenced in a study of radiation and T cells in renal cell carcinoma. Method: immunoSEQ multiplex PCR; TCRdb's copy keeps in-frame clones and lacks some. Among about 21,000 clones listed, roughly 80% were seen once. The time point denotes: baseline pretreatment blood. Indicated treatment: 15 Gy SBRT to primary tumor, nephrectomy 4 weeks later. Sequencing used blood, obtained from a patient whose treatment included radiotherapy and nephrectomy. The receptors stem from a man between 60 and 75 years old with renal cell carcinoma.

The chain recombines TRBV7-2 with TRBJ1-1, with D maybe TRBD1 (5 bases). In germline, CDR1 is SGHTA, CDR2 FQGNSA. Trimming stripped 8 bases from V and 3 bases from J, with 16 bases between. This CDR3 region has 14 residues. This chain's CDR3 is CASAGTPGYTEAFF. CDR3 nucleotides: TGTGCCAGCGCCGGGACTCCCGGGTACACTGAAGCTTTCTTT.

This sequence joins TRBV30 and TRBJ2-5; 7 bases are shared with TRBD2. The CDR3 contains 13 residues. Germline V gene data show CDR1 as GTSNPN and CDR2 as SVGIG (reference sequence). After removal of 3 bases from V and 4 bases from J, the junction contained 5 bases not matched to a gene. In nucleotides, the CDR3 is TGTGCCTGGAGACCCAGCGGGACAGAGACCCAGTACTTC. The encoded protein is CAWRPSGTETQYF. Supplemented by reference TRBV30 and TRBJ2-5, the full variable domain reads SQTIHQWPATLVQPVGSPLSLECTVEGTSNPNLYWYRQAAGRGLQLLFYSVGIGQISSEVPQNLSASRPQDRQFILSSKKLLLSDSGFYLCAWRPSGTETQYFGPGTRLLVL.

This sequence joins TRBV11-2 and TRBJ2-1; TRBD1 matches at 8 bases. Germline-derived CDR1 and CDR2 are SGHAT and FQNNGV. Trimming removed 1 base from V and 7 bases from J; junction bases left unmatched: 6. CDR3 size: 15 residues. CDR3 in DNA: TGTGCCAGCAGCTTAGCAGGGGGCTTCCTTAATGAGCAGTTCTTC. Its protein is CASSLAGGFLNEQFF.

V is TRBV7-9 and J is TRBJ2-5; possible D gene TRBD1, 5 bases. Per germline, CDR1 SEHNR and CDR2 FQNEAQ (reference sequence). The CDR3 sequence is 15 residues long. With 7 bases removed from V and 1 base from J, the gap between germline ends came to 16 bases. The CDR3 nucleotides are TGTGCCAGCACGAAGGGGCCGAGGCCCCAAGAGACCCAGTACTTC. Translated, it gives CASTKGPRPQETQYF. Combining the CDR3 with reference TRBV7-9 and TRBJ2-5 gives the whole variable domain DTGVSQNPRHKITKRGQNVTFRCDPISEHNRLYWYRQTLGQGPEFLTYFQNEAQLEKSRLLSDRFSAERPKGSFSTLEIQRTEQGDSAMYLCASTKGPRPQETQYFGPGTRLLVL.

The DNA of the CDR3 is TGTGCCAGCAGTAATGGACCGACGAACACCGGGGAGCTGTTTTTT. Amino acids: CASSNGPTNTGELFF. The genes are TRBV7-2 and TRBJ2-2; D remains ambiguous. The germline CDR1 and CDR2 sequences are SGHTA and FQGNSA. The length of the CDR3 is 15 residues. V lost 6 bases and J 0 bases, leaving 11 bases between the germline ends.

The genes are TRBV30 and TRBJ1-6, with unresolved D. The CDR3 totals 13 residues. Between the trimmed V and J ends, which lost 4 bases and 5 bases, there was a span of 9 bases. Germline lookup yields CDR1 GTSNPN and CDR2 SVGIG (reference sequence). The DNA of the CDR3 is TGTGCCTGGAACGGCAAGAATAATTCACCCCTCCACTTT. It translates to CAWNGKNNSPLHF.

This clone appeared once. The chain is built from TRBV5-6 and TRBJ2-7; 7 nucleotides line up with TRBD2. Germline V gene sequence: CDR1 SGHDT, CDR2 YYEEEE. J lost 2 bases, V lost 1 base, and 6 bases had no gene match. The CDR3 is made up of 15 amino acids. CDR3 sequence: CASSLMASGTYEQYF. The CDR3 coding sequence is TGTGCCAGCAGCTTGATGGCTAGCGGCACCTACGAGCAGTACTTC.

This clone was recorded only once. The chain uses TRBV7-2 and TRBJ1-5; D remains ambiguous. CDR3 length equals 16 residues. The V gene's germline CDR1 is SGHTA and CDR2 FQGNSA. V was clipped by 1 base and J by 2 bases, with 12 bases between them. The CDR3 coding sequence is TGTGCCAGCAGCTTAGGCCTTGGCCAGGGCAATCAGCCCCAGCATTTT. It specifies CASSLGLGQGNQPQHF.

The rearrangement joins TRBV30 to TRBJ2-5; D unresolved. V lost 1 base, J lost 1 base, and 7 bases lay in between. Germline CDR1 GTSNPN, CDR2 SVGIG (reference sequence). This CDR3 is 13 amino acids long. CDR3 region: CAWSDETQETQYF. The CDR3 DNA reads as TGTGCCTGGAGTGACGAGACCCAAGAGACCCAGTACTTC.

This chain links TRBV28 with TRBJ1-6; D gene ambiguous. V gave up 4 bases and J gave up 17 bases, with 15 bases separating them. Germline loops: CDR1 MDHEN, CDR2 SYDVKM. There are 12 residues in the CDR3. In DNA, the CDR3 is TGTGCCAGCAGTTCCCCGACAAACCGCATCCACTTT. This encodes CASSSPTNRIHF. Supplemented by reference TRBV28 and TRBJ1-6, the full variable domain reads DVKVTQSSRYLVKRTGEKVFLECVQDMDHENMFWYRQDPGLGLRLIYFSYDVKMKEKGDIPEGYSVSREKKERFSLILESASTNQTSMYLCASSSPTNRIHFGNGTRLTVT.

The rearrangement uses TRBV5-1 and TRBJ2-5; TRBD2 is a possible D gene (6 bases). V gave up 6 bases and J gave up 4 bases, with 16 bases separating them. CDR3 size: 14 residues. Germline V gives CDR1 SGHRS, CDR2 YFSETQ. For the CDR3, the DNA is TGCGCCAGCACCACAGGACTACCGGGAGAGACCCAGTACTTC. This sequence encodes CASTTGLPGETQYF.

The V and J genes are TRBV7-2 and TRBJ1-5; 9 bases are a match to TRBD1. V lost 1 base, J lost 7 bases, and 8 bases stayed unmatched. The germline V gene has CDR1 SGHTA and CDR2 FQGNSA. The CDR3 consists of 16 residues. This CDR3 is CASSLVTGGLEQPQHF. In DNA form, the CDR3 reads TGTGCCAGCAGCTTAGTCACAGGGGGCTTAGAACAGCCCCAGCATTTT.

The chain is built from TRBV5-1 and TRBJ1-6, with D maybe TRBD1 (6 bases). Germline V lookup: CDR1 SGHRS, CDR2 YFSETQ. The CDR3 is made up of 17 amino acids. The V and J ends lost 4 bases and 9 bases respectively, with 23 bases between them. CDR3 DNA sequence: TGCGCCAGCAGCCTGGATGCTCCGGGACACCTCTCTTCACCCCTCCACTTT. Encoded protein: CASSLDAPGHLSSPLHF.

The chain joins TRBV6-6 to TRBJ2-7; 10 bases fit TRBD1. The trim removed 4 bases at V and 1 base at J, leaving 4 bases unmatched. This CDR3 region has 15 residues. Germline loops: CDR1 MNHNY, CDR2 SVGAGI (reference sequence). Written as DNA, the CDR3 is TGTGCCAGCAGTTCCCGGGACAGGGGTTCCTACGAGCAGTACTTC. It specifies CASSSRDRGSYEQYF.

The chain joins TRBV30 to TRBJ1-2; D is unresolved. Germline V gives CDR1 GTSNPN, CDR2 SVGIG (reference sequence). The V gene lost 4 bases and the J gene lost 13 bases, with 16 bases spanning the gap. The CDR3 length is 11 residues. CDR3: CAWMLYGQGTF. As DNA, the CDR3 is TGTGCCTGGATGTTATATGGCCAAGGCACCTTC.

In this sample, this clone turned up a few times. The CDR3 region has the DNA TGTGCCAGCAACGGTCTAGCGGAGGTGGGTAATGAGCAGTTCTTC. This sequence encodes CASNGLAEVGNEQFF. The rearrangement links TRBV2 to TRBJ2-1, with TRBD2 matching over 7 bases. Per germline, CDR1 SNHLY and CDR2 FYNNEI. This CDR3 is 15 amino acids long. The J segment lost 7 bases and the V segment lost 7 bases, leaving 13 bases of the junction unmatched.

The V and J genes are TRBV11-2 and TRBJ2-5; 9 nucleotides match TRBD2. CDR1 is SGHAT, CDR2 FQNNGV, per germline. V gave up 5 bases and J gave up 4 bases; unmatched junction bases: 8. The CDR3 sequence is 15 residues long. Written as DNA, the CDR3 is TGTGCCAGCAGCCCTAGGAAGCGGGGGGCAGAGACCCAGTACTTC. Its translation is CASSPRKRGAETQYF.

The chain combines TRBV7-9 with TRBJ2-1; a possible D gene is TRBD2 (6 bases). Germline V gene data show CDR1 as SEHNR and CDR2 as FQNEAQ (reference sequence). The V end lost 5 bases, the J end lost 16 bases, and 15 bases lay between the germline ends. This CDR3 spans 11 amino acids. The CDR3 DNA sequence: TGTGCCAGCAGCGCCCGCCCGGGACTTTTCTTC. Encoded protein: CASSARPGLFF. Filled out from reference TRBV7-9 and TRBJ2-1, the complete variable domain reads DTGVSQNPRHKITKRGQNVTFRCDPISEHNRLYWYRQTLGQGPEFLTYFQNEAQLEKSRLLSDRFSAERPKGSFSTLEIQRTEQGDSAMYLCASSARPGLFFGPGTRLTVL.

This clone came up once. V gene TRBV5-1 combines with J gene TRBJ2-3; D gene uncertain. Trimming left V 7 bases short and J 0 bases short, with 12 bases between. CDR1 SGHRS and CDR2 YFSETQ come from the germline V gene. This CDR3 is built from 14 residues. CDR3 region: CASQDVGSTDTQYF. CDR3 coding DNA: TGCGCCAGCCAGGACGTAGGCAGCACAGATACGCAGTATTTT.

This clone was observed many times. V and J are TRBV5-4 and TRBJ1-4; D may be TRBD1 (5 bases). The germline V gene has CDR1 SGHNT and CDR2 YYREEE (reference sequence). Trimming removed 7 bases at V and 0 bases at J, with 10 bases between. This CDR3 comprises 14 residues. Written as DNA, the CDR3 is TGTGCCAGCTCCAGGGCAGCAACTAATGAAAAACTGTTTTTT. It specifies CASSRAATNEKLFF. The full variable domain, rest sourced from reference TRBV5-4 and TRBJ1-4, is ETGVTQSPTHLIKTRGQQVTLRCSSQSGHNTVSWYQQALGQGPQFIFQYYREEENGRGNFPPRFSGLQFPNYSSELNVNALELDDSALYLCASSRAATNEKLFFGSGTQLSVL.

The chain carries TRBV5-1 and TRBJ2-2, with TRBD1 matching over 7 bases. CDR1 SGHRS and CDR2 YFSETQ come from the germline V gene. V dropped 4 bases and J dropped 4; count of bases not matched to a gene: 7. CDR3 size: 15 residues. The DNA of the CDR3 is TGCGCCAGCAGCCAGACAGGGTTGGGCACCGGGGAGCTGTTTTTT. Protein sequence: CASSQTGLGTGELFF. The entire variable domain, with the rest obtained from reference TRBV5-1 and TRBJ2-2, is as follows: KAGVTQTPRYLIKTRGQQVTLSCSPISGHRSVSWYQQTPGQGLQFLFEYFSETQRNKGNFPGRFSGRQFSNSRSEMNVSTLELGDSALYLCASSQTGLGTGELFFGEGSRLTVL.

CDR3 DNA sequence: TGCGCCAGCAGCCCCCAACAGGGGGCGTTGGGGACTGAAGCTTTCTTT. This gives the protein CASSPQQGALGTEAFF. V is TRBV4-1 and J is TRBJ1-1; TRBD1 matches 9 bases. CDR1 is MGHRA, CDR2 YSYEKL, per germline. This CDR3 has 16 residues. V was pared by 4 bases and J by 5 bases, with 11 bases of the junction left unmatched.

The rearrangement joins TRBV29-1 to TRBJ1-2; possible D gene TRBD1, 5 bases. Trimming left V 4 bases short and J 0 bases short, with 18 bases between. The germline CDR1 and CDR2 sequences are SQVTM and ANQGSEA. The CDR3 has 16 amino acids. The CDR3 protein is CSVGRDSGAANYGYTF. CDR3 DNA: TGCAGCGTTGGTCGGGATAGCGGGGCTGCTAACTATGGCTACACCTTC. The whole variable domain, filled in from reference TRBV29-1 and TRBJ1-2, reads SAVISQKPSRDICQRGTSLTIQCQVDSQVTMMFWYRQQPGQSLTLIATANQGSEATYESGFVIDKFPISRPNLTFSTLTVSNMSPEDSSIYLCSVGRDSGAANYGYTFGSGTRLTVV.

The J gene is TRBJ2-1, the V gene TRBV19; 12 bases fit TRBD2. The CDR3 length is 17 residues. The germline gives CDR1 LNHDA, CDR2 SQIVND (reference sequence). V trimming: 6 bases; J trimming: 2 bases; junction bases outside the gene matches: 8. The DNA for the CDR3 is TGTGCCAGTAGAAAGACTAGCGGGAGCGTACCCTACAATGAGCAGTTCTTC. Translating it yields CASRKTSGSVPYNEQFF.